Listed below are T cell receptor beta chains from one sample, sequenced in a study of T cell responses to AZD1222 COVID-19 vaccine. The protocol was immunoSEQ multiplex PCR, while the TCRdb copy is restricted to in-frame clones and leaves out a portion. Among 200,000 or so clones, 80% to 95% were seen once, and the ten largest hold about 10%. Material: peripheral blood, obtained on day 0 of AZD1222 vaccination. All receptors come from an adult in good health. CDR3s include the opening cysteine and the closing phenylalanine or tryptophan. A D gene is named only where the DNA matches it firmly. Size values are once, few and many counts, or a class for expanded clones, and some rows have none.

d_call: TRBD1
clone_size: -
v_call: TRBV24-1
j_call: TRBJ2-2
cdr3_aa: CATQGQGHTGELFF
cdr3_nt: TGTGCCACACAAGGACAGGGCCACACCGGGGAGCTGTTTTTT

d_call: -
clone_size: -
v_call: TRBV19
j_call: TRBJ2-1
cdr3_aa: CASSFLRDGYNEQFF
cdr3_nt: TGTGCCAGTAGTTTTCTCCGGGACGGCTACAATGAGCAGTTCTTC

d_call: -
clone_size: -
v_call: TRBV4-2
j_call: TRBJ1-4
cdr3_aa: CASSQGAGAGATNEKLFF
cdr3_nt: TGTGCCAGCAGCCAAGGTGCAGGGGCCGGGGCAACTAATGAAAAACTGTTTTTT

d_call: -
clone_size: -
v_call: TRBV27
j_call: TRBJ2-3
cdr3_aa: CASSLSWILRGGTDTQYF
cdr3_nt: TGTGCCAGCAGTTTATCGTGGATTCTGAGGGGTGGCACAGATACGCAGTATTTT

d_call: TRBD1
clone_size: -
v_call: TRBV19
j_call: TRBJ1-5
cdr3_aa: CASTRTGDSNQPQHF
cdr3_nt: TGTGCCAGTACCCGGACAGGGGATAGCAATCAGCCCCAGCATTTT

d_call: -
clone_size: -
v_call: TRBV19
j_call: TRBJ1-5
cdr3_aa: CASSIWGRNQPQHF
cdr3_nt: TGTGCCAGTAGTATATGGGGCAGAAATCAGCCCCAGCATTTT

d_call: -
clone_size: -
v_call: TRBV6-1
j_call: TRBJ1-6
cdr3_aa: CASSELMNSPLHF
cdr3_nt: TGTGCCAGCAGTGAACTAATGAATTCACCCCTCCACTTT

d_call: TRBD2
clone_size: -
v_call: TRBV7-9
j_call: TRBJ2-2
cdr3_aa: CASSFETSGDTGELFF
cdr3_nt: TGTGCCAGCAGCTTCGAGACTAGCGGGGACACCGGGGAGCTGTTTTTT

d_call: TRBD1
clone_size: -
v_call: TRBV5-1
j_call: TRBJ1-2
cdr3_aa: CASSSNRGSGYTF
cdr3_nt: TGCGCCAGCAGTTCTAACAGGGGAAGTGGCTACACCTTC

d_call: -
clone_size: -
v_call: TRBV12-3/TRBV12-4
j_call: TRBJ2-1
cdr3_aa: CASRPRLYNEQFF
cdr3_nt: TGTGCCAGCAGACCCAGACTGTACAATGAGCAGTTCTTC

d_call: TRBD2
clone_size: -
v_call: TRBV7-8
j_call: TRBJ2-3
cdr3_aa: CASSLTSGMTSGVTDTQYF
cdr3_nt: TGTGCCAGCAGCTTAACTTCCGGGATGACTAGCGGGGTCACAGATACGCAGTATTTT

d_call: -
clone_size: -
v_call: TRBV19
j_call: TRBJ1-2
cdr3_aa: CASSRRDYGYTF
cdr3_nt: TGTGCCAGTAGTCGGAGGGACTATGGCTACACCTTC

d_call: -
clone_size: few
v_call: TRBV3-1/TRBV3-2
j_call: TRBJ2-7
cdr3_aa: CASSQGKTATSYEQYF
cdr3_nt: TGTGCCAGCAGCCAAGGGAAGACAGCGACTTCCTACGAGCAGTACTTC

d_call: -
clone_size: -
v_call: TRBV30
j_call: TRBJ1-2
cdr3_aa: CAWNTANYGYTF
cdr3_nt: TGTGCCTGGAATACGGCTAACTATGGCTACACCTTC

d_call: -
clone_size: -
v_call: TRBV7-3
j_call: TRBJ2-2
cdr3_aa: CASSPGQNTGELFF
cdr3_nt: TGTGCCAGCAGCCCTGGACAGAACACCGGGGAGCTGTTTTTT

d_call: -
clone_size: -
v_call: TRBV7-2
j_call: TRBJ2-1
cdr3_aa: CASSLGGRGISDEQFF
cdr3_nt: TGTGCCAGCAGCTTAGGGGGCAGGGGAATCAGCGATGAGCAGTTCTTC

d_call: TRBD2
clone_size: -
v_call: TRBV6-5
j_call: TRBJ2-3
cdr3_aa: CASMLLAGGPDTQYF
cdr3_nt: TGTGCCAGCATGCTACTAGCGGGAGGTCCAGATACGCAGTATTTT

d_call: -
clone_size: once
v_call: TRBV19
j_call: TRBJ2-2
cdr3_aa: CASSPSTRGSGELFF
cdr3_nt: TGTGCCAGTAGTCCGTCTACTAGGGGGAGCGGGGAGCTGTTTTTT

d_call: -
clone_size: once
v_call: TRBV5-5
j_call: TRBJ1-1
cdr3_aa: CASSWERRKGGTEAFF
cdr3_nt: TGTGCCAGCAGCTGGGAGAGACGCAAGGGGGGCACTGAAGCTTTCTTT

d_call: TRBD2
clone_size: once
v_call: TRBV5-1
j_call: TRBJ2-1
cdr3_aa: CASSRGTSGFYNEQFF
cdr3_nt: TGCGCCAGCAGCAGGGGGACTAGCGGATTCTACAATGAGCAGTTCTTC

d_call: TRBD2
clone_size: -
v_call: TRBV5-4
j_call: TRBJ2-3
cdr3_aa: CASDPGGGPDTQYF
cdr3_nt: TGTGCCAGCGATCCGGGGGGAGGGCCAGATACGCAGTATTTT

d_call: -
clone_size: -
v_call: TRBV2
j_call: TRBJ1-3
cdr3_aa: CASSADGRNTIYF
cdr3_nt: TGTGCCAGCAGTGCGGACGGGAGAAACACCATATATTTT

d_call: -
clone_size: -
v_call: TRBV6-5
j_call: TRBJ1-1
cdr3_aa: CATTVNTEAFF
cdr3_nt: TGTGCCACAACAGTGAACACTGAAGCTTTCTTT

d_call: -
clone_size: -
v_call: TRBV21-1
j_call: TRBJ1-1
cdr3_aa: CASSKDRDYQPDTEAFF
cdr3_nt: TGTGCCAGCAGCAAAGATAGGGACTATCAACCAGACACTGAAGCTTTCTTT

d_call: TRBD1
clone_size: once
v_call: TRBV6-6
j_call: TRBJ1-1
cdr3_aa: CASSYSPQGVPEAFF
cdr3_nt: TGTGCCAGCAGTTACTCCCCCCAGGGGGTACCTGAAGCTTTCTTT

d_call: -
clone_size: -
v_call: TRBV14
j_call: TRBJ2-5
cdr3_aa: CASSYGVGETQYF
cdr3_nt: TGTGCCAGCAGCTACGGTGTCGGAGAGACCCAGTACTTC

d_call: -
clone_size: -
v_call: TRBV6-5
j_call: TRBJ2-3
cdr3_aa: CASSWDGTDTQYF
cdr3_nt: TGTGCCAGCAGTTGGGACGGAACAGATACGCAGTATTTT

d_call: -
clone_size: -
v_call: TRBV11-2
j_call: TRBJ1-2
cdr3_aa: CASSSIGTYHGYTF
cdr3_nt: TGTGCCAGCAGCTCAATCGGGACTTACCATGGCTACACCTTC

d_call: -
clone_size: -
v_call: TRBV18
j_call: TRBJ2-2
cdr3_aa: CASSPVAVNTGELFF
cdr3_nt: TGTGCCAGCTCACCCGTCGCGGTGAACACCGGGGAGCTGTTTTTT

d_call: TRBD2
clone_size: -
v_call: TRBV19
j_call: TRBJ2-3
cdr3_aa: CASSERGSTDTQYF
cdr3_nt: TGTGCCAGTAGCGAGCGGGGGAGCACAGATACGCAGTATTTT

d_call: -
clone_size: -
v_call: TRBV20-1
j_call: TRBJ2-7
cdr3_aa: CSASRLLGEQYF
cdr3_nt: TGCAGTGCTAGTAGGCTACTGGGGGAGCAGTACTTC

d_call: TRBD1
clone_size: -
v_call: TRBV5-5
j_call: TRBJ2-5
cdr3_aa: CASSSGQGAPGETQYF
cdr3_nt: TGTGCCAGCAGCTCGGGACAGGGGGCCCCTGGAGAGACCCAGTACTTC

d_call: TRBD1
clone_size: -
v_call: TRBV5-5
j_call: TRBJ2-7
cdr3_aa: CASSTDRATYEQYF
cdr3_nt: TGTGCCAGCAGCACGGACAGGGCAACCTACGAGCAGTACTTC

d_call: -
clone_size: -
v_call: TRBV12-3/TRBV12-4
j_call: TRBJ1-5
cdr3_aa: CASSRLDYQPQHF
cdr3_nt: TGTGCCAGCAGTCGGCTTGATTATCAGCCCCAGCATTTT

d_call: -
clone_size: -
v_call: TRBV5-5
j_call: TRBJ1-5
cdr3_aa: CASSSGSRSSNQPQHF
cdr3_nt: TGTGCCAGCAGCTCAGGGAGTCGGAGTAGCAATCAGCCCCAGCATTTT

d_call: -
clone_size: -
v_call: TRBV30
j_call: TRBJ1-2
cdr3_aa: CAWNHGRGVYTF
cdr3_nt: TGTGCCTGGAACCACGGTAGGGGCGTCTACACCTTC

d_call: TRBD2
clone_size: once
v_call: TRBV19
j_call: TRBJ2-1
cdr3_aa: CASRARLAGVTHEQFF
cdr3_nt: TGTGCCAGTAGAGCCCGACTAGCGGGAGTCACCCATGAGCAGTTCTTC

d_call: -
clone_size: -
v_call: TRBV19
j_call: TRBJ1-2
cdr3_aa: CASSLDNFINYGYTF
cdr3_nt: TGTGCCAGTAGCCTGGACAACTTTATTAACTATGGCTACACCTTC

d_call: TRBD1
clone_size: -
v_call: TRBV28
j_call: TRBJ1-2
cdr3_aa: CATQGVNYGYTF
cdr3_nt: TGTGCCACACAGGGGGTTAACTATGGCTACACCTTC

d_call: -
clone_size: -
v_call: TRBV19
j_call: TRBJ1-1
cdr3_aa: CASSYQQGYFNTEAFF
cdr3_nt: TGTGCCAGTAGTTACCAGCAGGGGTATTTCAACACTGAAGCTTTCTTT

d_call: -
clone_size: -
v_call: TRBV5-4
j_call: TRBJ2-3
cdr3_aa: CASSLVGTDTQYF
cdr3_nt: TGTGCCAGCAGCTTGGTGGGCACAGATACGCAGTATTTT

d_call: -
clone_size: -
v_call: TRBV7-9
j_call: TRBJ1-2
cdr3_aa: CASRRDGFYGYTF
cdr3_nt: TGTGCCAGCAGACGGGACGGATTCTATGGCTACACCTTC

d_call: -
clone_size: -
v_call: TRBV6-5
j_call: TRBJ1-5
cdr3_aa: CASSYSGSPNQPQHF
cdr3_nt: TGTGCCAGCAGTTACTCGGGGAGCCCCAATCAGCCCCAGCATTTT

d_call: -
clone_size: -
v_call: TRBV5-5
j_call: TRBJ1-2
cdr3_aa: CASSLEDSNYGYTF
cdr3_nt: TGTGCCAGCAGCTTGGAAGACAGCAACTATGGCTACACCTTC

d_call: TRBD2
clone_size: -
v_call: TRBV10-3
j_call: TRBJ2-7
cdr3_aa: CATSSGIANEQYF
cdr3_nt: TGTGCCACTTCTAGCGGGATTGCCAACGAGCAGTACTTC

d_call: -
clone_size: -
v_call: TRBV28
j_call: TRBJ1-4
cdr3_aa: CASSTASMRYEKLFF
cdr3_nt: TGTGCCAGCAGTACCGCCTCCATGAGGTATGAAAAACTGTTTTTT